The sequence of this T cell receptor (beta chain) was determined in a study of T cells in Graves' hyperthyroidism and ophthalmopathy. This CDR3 has 13 residues. Per the germline V gene, CDR1 is LNHDA and CDR2 is SQIVND (reference sequence). The V gene lost 1 base and the J gene lost 5 bases, with 8 bases spanning the gap. The source material, RNA transcripts, was used to amplify TCR beta CDR3 regions. The TCR CDR3 was amplified in a first-round RT-PCR using the HTBI primer set. From the multiplex PCR reads, TCRdb called clonotypes with MiXCR, one entry per CDR3 protein. In the table there are over 500,000 distinct CDR3 sequences, 14% of which are singletons. As for this clonotype: Its specificity is unknown.

Findings and limits, study-wide: Median prediction lead before ophthalmopathy onset was 6.5 months with the model. Ophthalmopathy was told apart from stable hyperthyroidism by a 13 V-J model.

The source material was blood. V gene TRBV19 combines with J gene TRBJ2-5; D is perhaps TRBD1 (6 bases). The source of this sequence is a woman in her forties with Graves' hyperthyroidism. The CDR3 DNA reads as TGTGCCAGTAGTATAGCAAGGGGGGAGACCCAGTACTTC. Translation gives CASSIARGETQYF.